This record covers a single TCR beta chain. Its antigen is unknown. The sample originates from a study of cytomegalovirus exposure and HLA in healthy donors. The germline V gene encodes CDR1 SGHVS and CDR2 FQNEAQ. CDR3 length: 16 amino acids. Trimming at V came to 1 base and at J to 6 bases, leaving 10 bases not matched to a gene. Data came from immunoSEQ multiplex PCR; TCRdb stores just in-frame clones and leaves some out. The sample lists some 180,000 clones, approximately 89% occurring once. The study, taken as a whole, reports: Researchers counted around 150 TCR beta chains as cytomegalovirus-associated. Generally TCR sequences proved uncommon, though certain public TCRs appeared in numerous donors.

The chain has TRBV7-8 and TRBJ1-2; 8 bases line up with TRBD1. What was sequenced was PBMCs. The clonotype originates from a man aged 25 to 40 in good health and CMV-seropositive. The CDR3 protein is CASSLDGTGGGNGYTF. In DNA form, the CDR3 reads TGTGCCAGCAGCTTAGACGGGACAGGTGGGGGTAATGGCTACACCTTC.